A selection of T cell receptor beta chains follows, all from one sample in a study of blood T cells in healthy people across ages. TCRdb ran MiXCR on the 5' RACE reads and lists one entry per CDR3 protein. The sample gives some 710,000 distinct CDR3 sequences, about 20% of which show up once; around 22% is in the top ten. Sequencing was performed on blood. All receptors derive from a man aged 65 to 79 in good health. Each CDR3 is given with its conserved first and last residue. Each record gives: V gene, clone size, J gene, D gene, CDR3 DNA, CDR3 protein. The D gene is left open where the match is weak. Some rows have no size entry. The others give once, few or many, or a class for an expanded clone.

>TRBV7-8|.|TRBJ2-5|TRBD2
TGTGCCAGCAGCAAGAGCGCACTAGCGGGAGTGAGCGGGGAGACCCAGTACTTC
CASSKSALAGVSGETQYF
>TRBV7-2|few|TRBJ2-3|TRBD1
TGTGCCAGCAGCTTAGGCGGGACAGGGATCACAGATACGCAGTATTTT
CASSLGGTGITDTQYF
>TRBV2|.|TRBJ2-5|.
TGTGCCAGCAAGTCGGGCGTAGAGACCCAGTACTTC
CASKSGVETQYF
>TRBV18|.|TRBJ1-5|.
TGTGCCAGCTCACCCAACCCGGTCAGGGTTCAGCCCCAGCATTTT
CASSPNPVRVQPQHF
>TRBV20-1|.|TRBJ1-2|TRBD1
TGCAGTGCTAGAGCCCGGGACAGGGGCTACAACTATGGCTACACCTTC
CSARARDRGYNYGYTF
>TRBV12-3/TRBV12-4|.|TRBJ2-1|TRBD2
TGTGCCAGCAGCAAAGGACTAGCGGGGGTCATAGAGCAGTTCTTC
CASSKGLAGVIEQFF
>TRBV5-1|.|TRBJ1-1|.
TGCGCCAGCAGCTTGTGGGGGGAAGGGACTGAAGCTTTCTTT
CASSLWGEGTEAFF
>TRBV7-2|few|TRBJ1-2|.
TGTGCCAGCAGCCCACAGGGTTTTAACTATGGCTACACCTTC
CASSPQGFNYGYTF
>TRBV12-3/TRBV12-4|few|TRBJ1-5|.
TGTGCCAGCAGTTTGATAGGGCGGAATCAGCCCCAGCATTTT
CASSLIGRNQPQHF
>TRBV15|.|TRBJ2-3|TRBD1
TGTGCCACCAGCAGAGGTGGACAGGGGGCATTTGATACGCAGTATTTT
CATSRGGQGAFDTQYF
>TRBV29-1|few|TRBJ1-2|.
TGCAGCGTTGAAGGTCTGACACTTAACTATGGCTACACCTTC
CSVEGLTLNYGYTF
>TRBV20-1|.|TRBJ1-5|.
TGCAGTGCGGGGGGGGCGATCAGCAATCAGCCCCAGCATTTT
CSAGGAISNQPQHF
>TRBV25-1|few|TRBJ2-5|.
TGTGCCAGCAGTGATCAACAGGGATACCAAGAGACCCAGTACTTC
CASSDQQGYQETQYF
>TRBV20-1|few|TRBJ2-1|TRBD2
TGCAGTGCTAGAGAAGGGACTAGCCCTTACAATGAGCAGTTCTTC
CSAREGTSPYNEQFF
>TRBV7-3|.|TRBJ2-3|.
TGTGCCAGTTCTAGATCCACGTCCGATACGCAGTATTTT
CASSRSTSDTQYF
>TRBV21-1|once|TRBJ1-1|.
TGTGCCAGCAGCATCGGCCAGACAGAAGAAAACACTGAAGCTTTCTTT
CASSIGQTEENTEAFF
>TRBV2|.|TRBJ1-1|.
TGTGCGGGGGCTACGGGGTACACTGAAGCTTTCTTT
CAGATGYTEAFF
>TRBV7-2|.|TRBJ2-6|TRBD1
TGTGCCAGCAGCTTAGTGGGACAGAGACCCTCTGGGGCCAACGTCCTGACTTTC
CASSLVGQRPSGANVLTF
>TRBV15|.|TRBJ1-5|TRBD1
TGTGCCACCAGCAACCGGACAGGGCTCGGTCAGCCCCAGCATTTT
CATSNRTGLGQPQHF
>TRBV5-1|.|TRBJ2-4|TRBD1
TGCGCCAGCAGCTTGGATGGACAGGACGAGGACTTC
CASSLDGQDEDF
>TRBV7-7|few|TRBJ2-5|.
TGTGCCAGCAGCGATAACAGGAGACCGAAGACCCAGTACTTC
CASSDNRRPKTQYF
>TRBV20-1|.|TRBJ2-3|TRBD2
TGCCTAGGCTCTAGCGGGGGGGCCATAGATACGCAGTATTTT
CLGSSGGAIDTQYF
>TRBV20-1|few|TRBJ1-4|.
TGCAGTGCTAAAGTCGCCGGGAGGGAAAAACTGTTTTTT
CSAKVAGREKLFF
>TRBV10-3|once|TRBJ2-5|TRBD2
TGTGCCATCAGTGATTCGGTAGCGGGAGTACGAGAGACCCAGTACTTC
CAISDSVAGVRETQYF
>TRBV6-6|few|TRBJ2-7|TRBD1
TGTGCCAGCAGTTACTCAGGGACAGGTCTCGACGAGCAGTACTTC
CASSYSGTGLDEQYF
>TRBV18|.|TRBJ2-7|.
TGTGCCAGCTCATGGGACTTGTACTCCTACGAGCAGTACTTC
CASSWDLYSYEQYF
>TRBV20-1|few|TRBJ2-3|TRBD2
TGCAGTCTTCTAGCGGGAGGGCCTGTAGATACGCAGTATTTT
CSLLAGGPVDTQYF
>TRBV5-1|.|TRBJ1-1|TRBD1
TGCGCCAGCAGCTCGACAGGGAAAACTGAAGCTTTCTTT
CASSSTGKTEAFF
>TRBV13|.|TRBJ1-2|.
TGTGCCAGCAGCTTAGAGACCCTAGGGACTAACTATGGCTACACCTTC
CASSLETLGTNYGYTF
>TRBV3-1|few|TRBJ1-3|TRBD1
TGTGCCAGCAGCCAAGATTACGGACAGGGAAACACCGTATATTTT
CASSQDYGQGNTVYF
>TRBV7-9|.|TRBJ2-3|.
TGTGCCAGCATCAATGGGAAGAGCACAGATACGCAGTATTTT
CASINGKSTDTQYF
>TRBV4-2|.|TRBJ2-3|TRBD2
TGTGCCAGCAGCCAAGATTGGCCCCGGGGGACTAGCGGGGACACAGATACGCAGTATTTT
CASSQDWPRGTSGDTDTQYF
>TRBV4-1|few|TRBJ2-3|.
TGCGCCAGCAGCCAAGTTACGGGGGTGAGACAGCCCCAGTATTTT
CASSQVTGVRQPQYF
>TRBV20-1|few|TRBJ2-1|TRBD2
TGCAGTGCTAGAGATTGGGGGTTAGCGGGTGGCGATGAGCAGTTCTTC
CSARDWGLAGGDEQFF
>TRBV7-2|few|TRBJ2-5|.
TGTGCCAGCAGCTTAGTTGGCGCAGAGACCCAGTACTTC
CASSLVGAETQYF
>TRBV24-1|.|TRBJ1-1|TRBD1
TGTGCCACCAGTGACAGGGGGCCGAACACTGAAGCTTTCTTT
CATSDRGPNTEAFF
>TRBV7-9|few|TRBJ1-1|.
TGTGCCAGCAGCTTGGTCCGTCTCAGGGAAGAGAACACTGAAGCTTTCTTT
CASSLVRLREENTEAFF
>TRBV3-1|.|TRBJ2-5|.
TGTGCCAGCAGCCAAGGGACCCCCCGGGAGACCCAGTACTTC
CASSQGTPRETQYF
>TRBV20-1|.|TRBJ1-3|.
TGCAGTGCTAGAGATCTACTCGGGAACACCATATATTTT
CSARDLLGNTIYF
>TRBV6-1|.|TRBJ2-5|.
TGTGCCAGCATGAGAGCGATTCAAGAGACCCAGTACTTC
CASMRAIQETQYF
>TRBV4-1|.|TRBJ1-4|.
TGCGCCAGCAGCCAAGAATTCCGATTAAGGGCAACTAATGAAAAACTGTTTTTT
CASSQEFRLRATNEKLFF
>TRBV20-1|.|TRBJ2-7|.
TGCAGTGCTAGAGGGGGATCCTACGAGCAGTACTTC
CSARGGSYEQYF
>TRBV2|.|TRBJ2-5|TRBD2
TGTGCCAGCATTGAACTAGCGGGAGGTTTGGAGACCCAGTACTTC
CASIELAGGLETQYF
>TRBV20-1|.|TRBJ1-2|TRBD1
TGCAGTGCCCCAGGGGGACAGGGCTCTAACTATGGCTACACCTTC
CSAPGGQGSNYGYTF
>TRBV20-1|few|TRBJ1-4|.
TGCAGTGCTAGAGATGGAAACCCTAATGAAAAACTGTTTTTT
CSARDGNPNEKLFF
>TRBV19|few|TRBJ2-3|.
TGTGCCAGTAGTACGCTCTATTCCACAGATACGCAGTATTTT
CASSTLYSTDTQYF
>TRBV25-1|.|TRBJ2-1|.
TGTGCCAGCAGTGAAGCTAGCGCCAGGGAGCAGTTCTTC
CASSEASAREQFF
>TRBV25-1|.|TRBJ2-3|.
TGTGCCAGCAGTGGATGGATAAAAGGAGATACGCAGTATTTT
CASSGWIKGDTQYF
>TRBV2|.|TRBJ1-5|.
TGTGCCACCTCTCTCCGGGTCGGTCCCCAGCATTTT
CATSLRVGPQHF
>TRBV20-1|.|TRBJ1-4|.
TGCAGTGCTAGTAGTGGCTCCTCAACTAATGAAAGACTGTTTTTT
CSASSGSSTNERLFF
>TRBV5-1|few|TRBJ2-1|.
TGCGCCAGCAGGTTGGCGGTAGTCAATGAGCAGTTCTTC
CASRLAVVNEQFF